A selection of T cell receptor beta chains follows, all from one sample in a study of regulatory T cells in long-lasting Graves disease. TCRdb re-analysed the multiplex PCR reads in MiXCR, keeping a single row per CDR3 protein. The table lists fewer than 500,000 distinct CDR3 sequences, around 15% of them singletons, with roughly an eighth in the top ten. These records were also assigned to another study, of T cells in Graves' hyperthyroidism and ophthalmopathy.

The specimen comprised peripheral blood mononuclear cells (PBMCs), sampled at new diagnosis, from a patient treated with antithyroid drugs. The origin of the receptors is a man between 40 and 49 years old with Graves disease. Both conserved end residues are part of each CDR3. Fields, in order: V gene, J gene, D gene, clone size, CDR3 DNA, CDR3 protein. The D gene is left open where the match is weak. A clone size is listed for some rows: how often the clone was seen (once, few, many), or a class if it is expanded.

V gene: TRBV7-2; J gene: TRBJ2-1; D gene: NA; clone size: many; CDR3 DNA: TGTGCCAGCAGCTTACAGGGTACCTACAATGAGCAGTTCTTC; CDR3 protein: CASSLQGTYNEQFF
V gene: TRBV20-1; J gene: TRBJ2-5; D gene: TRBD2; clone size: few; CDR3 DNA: TGCAGTGCCAATGGCCTCCTTAGCGGGTATCAAGAGACCCAGTACTTC; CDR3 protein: CSANGLLSGYQETQYF
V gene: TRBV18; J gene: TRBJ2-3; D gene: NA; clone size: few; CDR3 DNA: TGTGCCAGCTCAACTCCTTCTAAGACAGATACGCAGTATTTT; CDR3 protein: CASSTPSKTDTQYF
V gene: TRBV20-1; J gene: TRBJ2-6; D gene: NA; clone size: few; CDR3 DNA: TGCAGTGCTAGAGATCGGGGGTACTCTGGGGCCAACGTCCTGACTTTC; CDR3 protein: CSARDRGYSGANVLTF
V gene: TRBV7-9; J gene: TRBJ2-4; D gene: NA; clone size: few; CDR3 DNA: TGTGCCAGCAGCTTGGCACAGGGAGGAAACATTCAGTACTTC; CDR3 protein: CASSLAQGGNIQYF
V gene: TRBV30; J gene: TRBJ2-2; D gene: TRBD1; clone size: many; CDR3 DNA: TGTGCCCTCGAAGGGACAGTGTTCACCGGGGAGCTGTTTTTT; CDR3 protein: CALEGTVFTGELFF
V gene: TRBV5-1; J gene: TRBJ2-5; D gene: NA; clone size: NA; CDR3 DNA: TGCGCCAGCAGCCCTCAGGTCGGGACACAAGAGACCCAGTACTTC; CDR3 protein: CASSPQVGTQETQYF
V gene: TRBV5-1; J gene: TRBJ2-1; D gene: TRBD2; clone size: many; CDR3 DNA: TGCGCCAGCAGCCGTGGGACTAGCGGGGACAATGAGCAGTTCTTC; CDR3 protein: CASSRGTSGDNEQFF
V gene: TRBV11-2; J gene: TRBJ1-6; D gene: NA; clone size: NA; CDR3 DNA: TGTGCCAGCAGCTTAGAGCCCTCCTATAATTCACCCCTCCACTTT; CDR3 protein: CASSLEPSYNSPLHF
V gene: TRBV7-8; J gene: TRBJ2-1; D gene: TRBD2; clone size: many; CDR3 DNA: TGTGCCAGCAGCTTAGAATCTGGCGGGAGGTTCTACAATGAGCAGTTCTTC; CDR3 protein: CASSLESGGRFYNEQFF
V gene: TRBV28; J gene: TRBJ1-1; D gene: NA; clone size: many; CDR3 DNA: TGTGCCAGCCTCCCAACGGGGTCGCTGGTAGCTTTCTTT; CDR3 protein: CASLPTGSLVAFF
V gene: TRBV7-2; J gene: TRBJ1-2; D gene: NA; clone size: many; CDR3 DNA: TGTGCCAGCAGCTTAGGCGTCGGAGTAAATTATGGCTACACCTTC; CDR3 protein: CASSLGVGVNYGYTF
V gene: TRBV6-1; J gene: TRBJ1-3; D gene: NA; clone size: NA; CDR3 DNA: TGTGCCAGCAGCGAGTATCTGTCTGGTGGAAACACCATATATTTT; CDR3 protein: CASSEYLSGGNTIYF
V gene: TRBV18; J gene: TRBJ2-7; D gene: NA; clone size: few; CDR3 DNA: TGTGCCAGCTCACCATACCGGTTCTCCTACGAGCAGTACTTC; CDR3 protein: CASSPYRFSYEQYF
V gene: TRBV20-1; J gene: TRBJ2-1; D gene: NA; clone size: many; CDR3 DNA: TGCAGTGTACAGACGGGAGTGGGTAACAATGAGCAGTTCTTC; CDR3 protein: CSVQTGVGNNEQFF
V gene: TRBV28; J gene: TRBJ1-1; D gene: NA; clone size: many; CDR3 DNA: TGTGCCAGCAGTCCCGGGACAGAAGCTTTCTTT; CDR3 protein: CASSPGTEAFF